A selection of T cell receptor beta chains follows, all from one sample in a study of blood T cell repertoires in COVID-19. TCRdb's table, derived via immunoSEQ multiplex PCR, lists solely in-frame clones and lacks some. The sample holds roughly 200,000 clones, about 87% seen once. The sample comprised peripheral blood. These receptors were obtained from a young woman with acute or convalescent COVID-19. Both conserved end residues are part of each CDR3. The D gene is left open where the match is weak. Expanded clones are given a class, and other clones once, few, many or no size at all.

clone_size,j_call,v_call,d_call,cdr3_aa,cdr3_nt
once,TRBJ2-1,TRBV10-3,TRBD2,CAISKGLVGSEQFF,TGTGCCATCAGTAAGGGACTAGTAGGTAGTGAGCAGTTCTTC
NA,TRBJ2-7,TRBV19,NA,CASSNRIAYEQYF,TGTGCCAGTAGTAATAGGATAGCATACGAGCAGTACTTC
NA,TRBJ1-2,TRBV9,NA,CASSGDTYYGYTF,TGTGCCAGCAGCGGGGACACCTACTATGGCTACACCTTC
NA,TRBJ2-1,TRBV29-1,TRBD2,CSVSAGDYNEQFF,TGCAGCGTCTCAGCGGGAGACTACAATGAGCAGTTCTTC
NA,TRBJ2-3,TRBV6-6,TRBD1,CASITETGVTDTQYF,TGTGCCAGCATTACCGAGACAGGGGTCACAGATACGCAGTATTTT
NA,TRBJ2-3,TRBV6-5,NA,CASSANTDTQYF,TGTGCCAGCAGCGCGAACACAGATACGCAGTATTTT
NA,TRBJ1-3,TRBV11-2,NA,CASSLGADRYF,TGTGCCAGCAGCTTAGGTGCCGATCGGTATTTT
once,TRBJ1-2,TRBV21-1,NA,CASSPPGYGYTF,TGTGCCAGCAGCCCCCCGGGCTATGGCTACACCTTC
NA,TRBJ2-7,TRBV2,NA,CASSAGRGKGYEQYF,TGTGCCAGCAGTGCGGGCAGGGGAAAGGGCTACGAGCAGTACTTC
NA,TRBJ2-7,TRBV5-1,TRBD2,CASSLVRGTTEQYF,TGCGCCAGCAGCTTGGTACGCGGGACTACCGAGCAGTACTTC
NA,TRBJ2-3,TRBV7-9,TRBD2,CASSHSGRSTDTQYF,TGTGCCAGCAGCCATAGCGGGAGGAGCACAGATACGCAGTATTTT
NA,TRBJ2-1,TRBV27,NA,CASSETGRRIEQFF,TGTGCCAGCTCCGAAACGGGGAGAAGGATTGAGCAGTTCTTC
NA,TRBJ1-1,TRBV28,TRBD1,CASRRQGNTEAFF,TGTGCCAGCAGACGACAGGGTAACACTGAAGCTTTCTTT
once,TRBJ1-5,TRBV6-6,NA,CASSPKGPGQPQHF,TGTGCCAGCAGTCCCAAGGGGCCGGGTCAGCCCCAGCATTTT
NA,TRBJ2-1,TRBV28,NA,CASSPASQVVIDEQFF,TGTGCCAGCAGTCCAGCGTCACAAGTTGTCATCGATGAGCAGTTCTTC
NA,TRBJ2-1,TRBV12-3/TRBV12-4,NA,CASTRSAYNEQFF,TGTGCCAGCACTCGATCGGCCTACAATGAGCAGTTCTTC
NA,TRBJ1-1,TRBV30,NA,CAWIRVNTEAFF,TGTGCCTGGATTAGAGTTAACACTGAAGCTTTCTTT
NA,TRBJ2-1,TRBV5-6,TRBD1,CASSPRDRSQGFF,TGTGCCAGCAGCCCTAGGGACAGGTCTCAGGGATTCTTC